This entry lists 26 T cell receptor beta chains sequenced from one sample in a study of T cell responses to AZD1222 COVID-19 vaccine. Libraries were prepared by immunoSEQ multiplex PCR; TCRdb keeps only in-frame clonotypes and omits some of them. The sample includes 75,000 to 90,000 clones, around four fifths of them seen just once. The input for sequencing was peripheral blood, taken on day 0 of AZD1222 vaccination. The receptors here all came from an adult in good health.

This clone was counted once. J is TRBJ2-5 and V is TRBV24-1; D might be TRBD2 (6 bases). The germline gives CDR1 KGHDR, CDR2 SFDVKD. The CDR3 runs 14 residues. The V end was cut by 5 bases, the J end by 5 bases, with 14 bases between. DNA for the CDR3: TGTGCCACCAGTGCCGGGAGCTCGGAGGAGACCCAGTACTTC. It specifies CATSAGSSEETQYF.

Here the CDR3 DNA reads TGTGCCTCGGGGGCAGTCTATGGCTACACCTTC. Translation gives CASGAVYGYTF. V and J are TRBV28 and TRBJ1-2; possibly TRBD1 for D (6 bases). Germline CDR1 and CDR2: MDHEN and SYDVKM. The CDR3 is made up of 11 amino acids. V lost 11 bases and J lost 4, with 11 bases in between.

This sequence joins TRBV28 and TRBJ2-5, with a possible D match to TRBD1 (8 bases). CDR3 length: 14 amino acids. Looked up from germline, CDR1 is MDHEN and CDR2 is SYDVKM. V shed 4 bases and J shed 7 bases, with 16 bases lying between them. The CDR3 DNA follows: TGTGCCAGCAGTTCAGGGGGCGGGAGTTGGACCCAGTACTTC. It is translated as CASSSGGGSWTQYF.

The rearrangement links TRBV29-1 to TRBJ1-1; 10 nucleotides align to TRBD1. Germline CDR1 reads SQVTM; CDR2 reads ANQGSEA. This CDR3 comprises 13 residues. CDR3 loop: CSADRGRSTEAFF. The CDR3, as DNA: TGCAGTGCCGACAGGGGGCGAAGCACTGAAGCTTTCTTT.

V is TRBV2 and J is TRBJ2-7; the match to TRBD2 covers 7 bases. The CDR3 runs to 15 residues. Germline-derived CDR1 and CDR2 are SNHLY and FYNNEI. V lost 5 bases to trimming and J lost 4 bases; unmatched junction nucleotides: 11. The CDR3 bases are TGTGCCAGCAGTTTAGAAGGAGGACTAGTATACGAGCAGTACTTC. This codes for CASSLEGGLVYEQYF.

The table lists this clone with a count of one. The CDR3 spells CASSLRRNTGELFF. DNA of the CDR3: TGTGCCAGCAGTTTAAGGCGGAACACCGGGGAGCTGTTTTTT. This sequence joins TRBV9 and TRBJ2-2; D uncertain. Looked up from germline, CDR1 is SGDLS and CDR2 is YYNGEE. This CDR3 spans 14 amino acids. V lost 5 bases to trimming and J lost 1 base, with 9 bases between them.

V gene TRBV2 combines with J gene TRBJ2-3; D remains unclear. This CDR3 contains 14 residues. V shed 4 bases and J shed 0 bases, with 8 bases lying between them. The germline CDR1 and CDR2 sequences are SNHLY and FYNNEI. The DNA for the CDR3 is TGTGCCAGCAGTGGGGTCGCCAGCACAGATACGCAGTATTTT. Translation gives CASSGVASTDTQYF.

J is TRBJ1-3 and V is TRBV6-1; D is unclear. V was shortened by 2 bases and J by 8 bases, with 10 bases between the two germline ends. This CDR3 has 13 amino acids. CDR1 is MNHNS and CDR2 is SASEGT in the germline V gene. For the CDR3, the DNA is TGTGCCAGCAGTGAAACCCTGGCGTACACCATATATTTT. As protein: CASSETLAYTIYF.

The chain recombines TRBV5-1 with TRBJ1-1; D not certain. This CDR3 region has 14 residues. CDR1 is SGHRS, CDR2 YFSETQ, per germline. Trimming shortened V by 4 bases and J by 0 bases, and 10 bases separated the two germline ends. The CDR3 nucleotides are TGCGCCAGCAGCCAGGACGGGATGAACACTGAAGCTTTCTTT. Translation gives CASSQDGMNTEAFF.

The chain combines TRBV28 with TRBJ1-5, with a tentative D call TRBD1 (5 bases). The CDR3 spans 15 residues. Germline loops: CDR1 MDHEN, CDR2 SYDVKM. Trimming stripped 7 bases from V and 4 bases from J, with 17 bases between. Written as DNA, the CDR3 is TGTGCCAGCACCGTGGGGGTCGGGGGTAATCAGCCCCAGCATTTT. This sequence encodes CASTVGVGGNQPQHF. The full variable domain, with the rest looked up from reference TRBV28 and TRBJ1-5, is DVKVTQSSRYLVKRTGEKVFLECVQDMDHENMFWYRQDPGLGLRLIYFSYDVKMKEKGDIPEGYSVSREKKERFSLILESASTNQTSMYLCASTVGVGGNQPQHFGDGTRLSIL.

This clone has a single count. This chain joins TRBV5-6 and TRBJ1-4; D is undetermined. Germline V gives CDR1 SGHDT, CDR2 YYEEEE. Trimming removed 2 bases at V and 5 bases at J, with 10 bases between. The CDR3 contains 14 residues. CDR3 protein: CASSFTEVNEKLFF. The CDR3 DNA reads TGTGCCAGCAGCTTCACAGAAGTAAATGAAAAACTGTTTTTT. Complete variable domain (other parts from reference TRBV5-6 and TRBJ1-4): DAGVTQSPTHLIKTRGQQVTLRCSPKSGHDTVSWYQQALGQGPQFIFQYYEEEERQRGNFPDRFSGHQFPNYSSELNVNALLLGDSALYLCASSFTEVNEKLFFGSGTQLSVL.

The chain is built from TRBV29-1 and TRBJ2-1, with no clear D. The CDR3 runs 11 residues. Germline-derived CDR1 and CDR2 are SQVTM and ANQGSEA. V was trimmed by 5 bases and J by 10 bases, leaving 12 bases between them. DNA of the CDR3: TGCAGCGTTCCAAAAGTGGACGAGCAGTTCTTC. Its protein is CSVPKVDEQFF.

The V and J genes are TRBV5-4 and TRBJ2-5; D is undetermined. Trimming stripped 4 bases from V and 5 bases from J, with 18 bases between. The CDR3 extends over 15 amino acids. Per the germline V gene, CDR1 is SGHNT and CDR2 is YYREEE (reference sequence). The CDR3 nucleotides are TGTGCCAGCAGCCCTGAGTCCCGGCGAGGCGAGACCCAGTACTTC. It yields the protein CASSPESRRGETQYF.

The chain joins TRBV27 to TRBJ2-1, with 8 bases fitting TRBD1. V dropped 6 bases and J dropped 7; count of bases not matched to a gene: 5. This CDR3 comprises 13 residues. Per germline, CDR1 MNHEY and CDR2 SMNVEV (reference sequence). CDR3 residues: CASRRTGQNEQFF. In nucleotides, the CDR3 is TGTGCCAGCAGGCGGACAGGGCAGAATGAGCAGTTCTTC.

The chain has TRBV6-2 or TRBV6-3 and TRBJ2-7; 9 positions match TRBD1. In germline, CDR1 is MNHEY, CDR2 SVGEGT. The CDR3 spans 16 residues. The V and J ends lost 5 bases and 3 bases, in that order; junction bases with no gene match: 11. The CDR3 protein is CASSDVQGAPYYEQYF. The CDR3 DNA follows: TGTGCCAGCAGTGATGTACAGGGGGCCCCCTACTACGAGCAGTACTTC.

The chain links TRBV30 to TRBJ2-7; unclear D gene. The germline CDR1 and CDR2 sequences are GTSNPN and SVGIG (reference sequence). The CDR3 length is 11 residues. Trimming shortened V by 2 bases and J by 6 bases, and 8 bases separated the two germline ends. The CDR3 loop reads CAWSTIFEQYF. CDR3 nucleotide sequence: TGTGCCTGGAGTACCATCTTCGAGCAGTACTTC.

The chain is built from TRBV6-5 and TRBJ2-7; 14 bases fit TRBD2. Germline V gene data show CDR1 as MNHEY and CDR2 as SVGAGI. The trim removed 6 bases at V and 6 bases at J, leaving 4 bases unmatched. The CDR3 totals 14 residues. The chain's CDR3 is CASRGLAGDGEQYF. The CDR3 DNA sequence: TGTGCCAGCAGGGGACTAGCGGGGGACGGCGAGCAGTACTTC.

The chain carries TRBV2 and TRBJ1-1; TRBD1 agrees at 7 bases. Germline V gene sequence: CDR1 SNHLY, CDR2 FYNNEI. The CDR3 sequence is 13 residues long. V trimming: 7 bases; J trimming: 1 base; junction bases outside the gene matches: 3. CDR3 residues: CASTGTENTEAFF. In DNA form, the CDR3 reads TGTGCCAGCACCGGGACAGAGAACACTGAAGCTTTCTTT.

This clone was seen only a few times. The rearrangement joins TRBV19 to TRBJ2-7; 10 bases match TRBD1. The CDR3 covers 14 residues. The germline CDR1 and CDR2 sequences are LNHDA and SQIVND (reference sequence). With 3 bases clipped from V and 2 bases from J, the junction kept 1 base outside the gene matches. Here the CDR3 DNA reads TGTGCCAGTAGTATCGGGACAGGGGCCTACGAGCAGTACTTC. It is translated as CASSIGTGAYEQYF.

The chain combines TRBV7-2 with TRBJ2-3; 13 nucleotides agree with TRBD2. This CDR3 region has 14 residues. The germline CDR1 and CDR2 sequences are SGHTA and FQGNSA. V was pared by 8 bases and J by 5 bases, with 4 bases of the junction left unmatched. CDR3 sequence: CASSRTSGGDTQYF. CDR3 nucleotides: TGTGCCAGCTCCCGGACTAGCGGGGGAGATACGCAGTATTTT.

The chain is built from TRBV4-1 and TRBJ2-7; 9 bases align to TRBD1. The CDR3 extends over 16 amino acids. V was pared by 3 bases and J by 0 bases, with 6 bases of the junction left unmatched. Germline values: CDR1 MGHRA, CDR2 YSYEKL. CDR3 sequence (DNA): TGCGCCAGCAGCCACCGTGGGACAGGGAGCTCCTACGAGCAGTACTTC. This gives the protein CASSHRGTGSSYEQYF.

In its sample, this clone ranks as medium-sized (0.01 to 0.1%). This CDR3 is also generated by other DNA sequences in the sample. This sequence joins TRBV19 and TRBJ2-5; no definite D call. The CDR3 sequence is 11 residues long. Germline CDR1 is LNHDA and CDR2 is SQIVND (reference sequence). V was pared by 4 bases and J by 5 bases, with 5 bases between. The DNA of the CDR3 is TGTGCCAGTAGTAGCCGTGAGACCCAGTACTTC. As protein: CASSSRETQYF.

V usage is TRBV3-1 (or the pseudogene TRBV3-2) and J usage is TRBJ1-5; possible D gene TRBD1, 5 bases. The CDR3 runs to 14 residues. Germline assignment: CDR1 LGHDT and CDR2 YNNKEL (reference sequence). V lost 3 bases to trimming and J lost 2 bases, with 8 bases between them. The CDR3 here is CASSQQGGNQPQHF. The DNA of the CDR3 is TGTGCCAGCAGCCAGCAAGGGGGCAATCAGCCCCAGCATTTT.

The chain couples TRBV19 to TRBJ2-7; the match to TRBD1 covers 9 bases. V gave up 7 bases and J gave up 7 bases; unmatched junction bases: 17. This CDR3 contains 16 residues. In germline, CDR1 is LNHDA, CDR2 SQIVND (reference sequence). The CDR3 nucleotides are TGTGCCAGTAACCGCGTTGGTGGGACAGGGATTAGAGAGCAGTACTTC. It yields the protein CASNRVGGTGIREQYF.

This clone has just a few counts. The V and J genes are TRBV12-3 or TRBV12-4 and TRBJ1-1, with 9 bases lining up with TRBD1. This CDR3 is 13 amino acids long. J was trimmed by 5 bases and V by 6 bases; bases with no gene match: 4. CDR3 sequence: CASSRDRGTEAFF. The CDR3 region has the DNA TGTGCCAGCAGCCGAGACAGGGGGACTGAAGCTTTCTTT.

The rearrangement uses TRBV5-1 and TRBJ2-1, with 13 bases lining up with TRBD2. Trimming at V came to 4 bases and at J to 3 bases, leaving 1 base not matched to a gene. The germline V gene has CDR1 SGHRS and CDR2 YFSETQ. The CDR3 is 15 residues long. The DNA of the CDR3 is TGCGCCAGCAGCGGGACTAGCGGGGACTACAATGAGCAGTTCTTC. Translated: CASSGTSGDYNEQFF.